Below are 7 T cell receptor beta chains sequenced from a single sample in a study of T cell responses to AZD1222 COVID-19 vaccine. Measured with immunoSEQ multiplex PCR; TCRdb has only the in-frame clones, and not every one. The table has approximately 92,000 clones, 70% to 90% seen once. Source: peripheral blood, taken on day 0 of AZD1222 vaccination. Source of these receptors: an adult in good health.

This chain uses TRBV4-1 with TRBJ2-3; 7 bases map to TRBD1. V shed 3 bases and J 4 bases; nucleotides not matched to a gene: 4. The germline V gene has CDR1 MGHRA and CDR2 YSYEKL. The CDR3 runs 14 residues. In DNA, the CDR3 is TGCGCCAGCAGCCATCCGGACAGGCCAGATACGCAGTATTTT. It is translated as CASSHPDRPDTQYF.

This clone was recorded once. The chain carries TRBV7-9 and TRBJ1-3; no clear D gene. The CDR3 extends over 18 amino acids. V gave up 0 bases and J gave up 0 bases, with 15 bases separating them. Germline V gives CDR1 SEHNR, CDR2 FQNEAQ (reference sequence). CDR3 DNA: TGTGCCAGCAGCTTAGCGGGGAATCGGCGACGCTCTGGAAACACCATATATTTT. Translated, it gives CASSLAGNRRRSGNTIYF. Supplemented by reference TRBV7-9 and TRBJ1-3, the full variable domain reads DTGVSQNPRHKITKRGQNVTFRCDPISEHNRLYWYRQTLGQGPEFLTYFQNEAQLEKSRLLSDRFSAERPKGSFSTLEIQRTEQGDSAMYLCASSLAGNRRRSGNTIYFGEGSWLTVV.

The rearrangement uses TRBV30 and TRBJ2-3, with 13 positions matching TRBD2. The V gene end was trimmed by 4 bases and the J gene end by 2 bases; junction bases not matched to a gene: 9. The CDR3 contains 17 residues. Per the germline V gene, CDR1 is GTSNPN and CDR2 is SVGIG (reference sequence). This CDR3 reads CAWNGLAGALITDTQYF. The CDR3 DNA reads TGTGCCTGGAATGGACTAGCGGGAGCCTTAATCACAGATACGCAGTATTTT.

This clone was seen once. The chain has TRBV14 and TRBJ2-5; no firm D call. This CDR3 has 13 amino acids. CDR1 and CDR2 (germline): SGHDN, FVKESK. Trimming pared 2 bases from V and 5 bases from J, leaving 9 bases between. CDR3 nucleotides: TGTGCCAGCAGCCAACACAACGAGGAGACCCAGTACTTC. It translates to CASSQHNEETQYF.

This clone turned up a few times. The rearrangement links TRBV24-1 to TRBJ2-2, with TRBD2 as a possible D gene (6 bases). The CDR3 sequence is 17 residues long. Trimming removed 2 bases at V and 2 bases at J, with 14 bases between. The germline V gene has CDR1 KGHDR and CDR2 SFDVKD. The CDR3 region is CATSDSPGRFNTGELFF. The CDR3, as DNA: TGTGCCACCAGTGATTCACCCGGGAGATTTAACACCGGGGAGCTGTTTTTT.

The gene calls are TRBV19 and TRBJ2-1; perhaps TRBD2 as D (6 bases). Germline loops: CDR1 LNHDA, CDR2 SQIVND (reference sequence). The CDR3 contains 15 residues. The V gene lost 3 bases and the J gene lost 0 bases, with 9 bases spanning the gap. The DNA for the CDR3 is TGTGCCAGTAGTATTAGCGGTAGCTCCTACAATGAGCAGTTCTTC. This encodes CASSISGSSYNEQFF.

The chain has TRBV9 and TRBJ2-2, with 7 bases aligning to TRBD2. Trimming removed 3 bases from V and 5 bases from J; junction bases left unmatched: 10. The CDR3 consists of 16 residues. The V gene's germline CDR1 is SGDLS and CDR2 YYNGEE. CDR3 in amino acids: CASSGLQVGGTGELFF. In DNA form, the CDR3 reads TGTGCCAGCAGCGGGCTTCAGGTGGGAGGGACCGGGGAGCTGTTTTTT. The variable domain in full, with the rest retrieved from reference TRBV9 and TRBJ2-2, is DSGVTQTPKHLITATGQRVTLRCSPRSGDLSVYWYQQSLDQGLQFLIQYYNGEERAKGNILERFSAQQFPDLHSELNLSSLELGDSALYFCASSGLQVGGTGELFFGEGSRLTVL.